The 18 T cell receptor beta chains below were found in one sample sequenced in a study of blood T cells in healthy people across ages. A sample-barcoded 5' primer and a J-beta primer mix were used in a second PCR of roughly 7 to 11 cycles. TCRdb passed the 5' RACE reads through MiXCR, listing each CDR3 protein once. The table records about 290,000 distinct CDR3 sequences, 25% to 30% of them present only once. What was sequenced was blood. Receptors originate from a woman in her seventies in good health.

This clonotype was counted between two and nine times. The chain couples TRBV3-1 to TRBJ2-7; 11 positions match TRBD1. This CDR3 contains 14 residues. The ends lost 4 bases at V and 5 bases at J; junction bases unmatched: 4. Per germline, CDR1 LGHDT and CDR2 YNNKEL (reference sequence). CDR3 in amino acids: CASSPDRGLHEQYF. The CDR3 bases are TGTGCCAGCAGCCCGGACAGGGGGCTTCACGAGCAGTACTTC.

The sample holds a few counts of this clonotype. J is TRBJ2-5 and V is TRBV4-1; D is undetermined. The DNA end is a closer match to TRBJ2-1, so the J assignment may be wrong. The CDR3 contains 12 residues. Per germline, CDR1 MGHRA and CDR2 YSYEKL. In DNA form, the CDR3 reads TGCGCCAGCAGCCAAGATTTACGAGAGCAGTTCTTC. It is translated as CASSQDLREQFF.

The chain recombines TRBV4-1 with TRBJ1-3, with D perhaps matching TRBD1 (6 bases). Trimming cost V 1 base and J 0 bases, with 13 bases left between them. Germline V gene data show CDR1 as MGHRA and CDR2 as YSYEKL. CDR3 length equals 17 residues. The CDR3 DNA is TGCGCCAGCAGCCAAGTGCGGACAGCTAGCTCTGGAAACACCATATATTTT. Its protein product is CASSQVRTASSGNTIYF.

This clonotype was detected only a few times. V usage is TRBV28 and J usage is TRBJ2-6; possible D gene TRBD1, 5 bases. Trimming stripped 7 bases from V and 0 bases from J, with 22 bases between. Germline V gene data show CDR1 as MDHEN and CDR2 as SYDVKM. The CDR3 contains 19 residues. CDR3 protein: CASNKVGAVRSSGANVLTF. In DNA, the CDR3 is TGTGCCAGCAATAAAGTAGGGGCAGTGAGGAGCTCTGGGGCCAACGTCCTGACTTTC.

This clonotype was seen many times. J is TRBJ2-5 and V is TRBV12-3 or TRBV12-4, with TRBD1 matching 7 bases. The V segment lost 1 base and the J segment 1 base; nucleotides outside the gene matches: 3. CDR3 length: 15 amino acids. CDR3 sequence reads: CASSLGQGVQETQYF. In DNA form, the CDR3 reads TGTGCCAGCAGTTTAGGACAGGGTGTCCAAGAGACCCAGTACTTC.

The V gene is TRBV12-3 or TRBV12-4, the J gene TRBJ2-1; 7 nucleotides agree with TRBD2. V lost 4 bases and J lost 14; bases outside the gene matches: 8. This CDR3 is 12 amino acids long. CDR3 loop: CASSSSPGGEFF. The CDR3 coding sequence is TGTGCCAGCAGTTCCTCACCTGGGGGGGAGTTCTTC.

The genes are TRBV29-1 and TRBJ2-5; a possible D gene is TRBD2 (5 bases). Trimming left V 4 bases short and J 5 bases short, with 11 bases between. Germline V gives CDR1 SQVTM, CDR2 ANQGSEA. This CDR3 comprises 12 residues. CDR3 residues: CSVVRAAETQYF. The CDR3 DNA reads TGCAGCGTTGTTAGAGCGGCGGAGACCCAGTACTTC.

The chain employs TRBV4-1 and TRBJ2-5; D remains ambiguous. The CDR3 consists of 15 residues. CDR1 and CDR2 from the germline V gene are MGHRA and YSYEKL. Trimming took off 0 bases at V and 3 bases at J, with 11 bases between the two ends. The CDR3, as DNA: TGCGCCAGCAGCCAAGACGCCCGGGTCGAAGAGACCCAGTACTTC. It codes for CASSQDARVEETQYF.

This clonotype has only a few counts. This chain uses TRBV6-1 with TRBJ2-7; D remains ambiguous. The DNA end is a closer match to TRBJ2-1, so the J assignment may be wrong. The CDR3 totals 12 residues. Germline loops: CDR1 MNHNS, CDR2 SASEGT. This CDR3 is CASTWLPNEQFF. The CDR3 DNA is TGTGCCAGCACATGGCTGCCCAATGAGCAGTTCTTC.

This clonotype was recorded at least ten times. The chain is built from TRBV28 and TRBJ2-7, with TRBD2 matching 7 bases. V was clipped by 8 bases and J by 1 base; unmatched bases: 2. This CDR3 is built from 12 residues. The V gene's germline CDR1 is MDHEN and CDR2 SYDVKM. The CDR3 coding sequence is TGTGCCAGCTGGGGGGGTTCCTACGAGCAGTACTTC. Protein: CASWGGSYEQYF.

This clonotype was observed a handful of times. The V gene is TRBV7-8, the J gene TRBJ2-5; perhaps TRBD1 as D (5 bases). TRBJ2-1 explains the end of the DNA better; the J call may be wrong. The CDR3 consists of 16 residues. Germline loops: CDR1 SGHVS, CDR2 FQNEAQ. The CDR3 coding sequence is TGTGCCAGCAGCTTTCCACAGGCGTTCCCCTACAATGAGCAGTTCTTC. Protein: CASSFPQAFPYNEQFF.

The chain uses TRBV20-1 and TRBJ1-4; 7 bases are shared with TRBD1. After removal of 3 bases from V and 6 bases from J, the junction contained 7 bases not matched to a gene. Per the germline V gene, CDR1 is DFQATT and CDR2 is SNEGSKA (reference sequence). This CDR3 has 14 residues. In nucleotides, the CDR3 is TGCAGTGCTAGGCCACAGGGGTTTCATGAAAAACTGTTTTTT. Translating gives CSARPQGFHEKLFF.

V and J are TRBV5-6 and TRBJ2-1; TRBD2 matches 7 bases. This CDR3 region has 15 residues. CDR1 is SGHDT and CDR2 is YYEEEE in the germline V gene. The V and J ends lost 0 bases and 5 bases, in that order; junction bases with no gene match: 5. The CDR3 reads CASSLGTRKNNEQFF. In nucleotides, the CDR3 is TGTGCCAGCAGCTTGGGGACTAGAAAAAACAATGAGCAGTTCTTC.

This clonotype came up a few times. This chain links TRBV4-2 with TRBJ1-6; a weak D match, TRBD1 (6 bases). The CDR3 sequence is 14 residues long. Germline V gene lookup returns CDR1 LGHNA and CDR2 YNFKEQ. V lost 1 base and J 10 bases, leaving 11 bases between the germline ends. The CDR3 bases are TGTGCCAGCAGCCAAGCGGGACAAAACTCACCCCTCCACTTT. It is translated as CASSQAGQNSPLHF.

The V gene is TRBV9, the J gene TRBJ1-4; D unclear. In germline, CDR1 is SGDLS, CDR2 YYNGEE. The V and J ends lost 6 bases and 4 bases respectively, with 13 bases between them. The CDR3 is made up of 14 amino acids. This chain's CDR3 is CASNRDGLNEKLFF. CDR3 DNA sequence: TGTGCCAGCAATCGTGACGGACTTAATGAAAAACTGTTTTTT. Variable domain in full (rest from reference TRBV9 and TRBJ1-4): DSGVTQTPKHLITATGQRVTLRCSPRSGDLSVYWYQQSLDQGLQFLIQYYNGEERAKGNILERFSAQQFPDLHSELNLSSLELGDSALYFCASNRDGLNEKLFFGSGTQLSVL.

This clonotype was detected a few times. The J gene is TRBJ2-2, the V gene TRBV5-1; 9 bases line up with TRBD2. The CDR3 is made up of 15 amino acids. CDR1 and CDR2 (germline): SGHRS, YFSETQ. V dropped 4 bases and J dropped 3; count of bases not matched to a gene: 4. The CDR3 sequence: CASSLSGRDTGELFF. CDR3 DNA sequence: TGCGCCAGCAGCCTTAGCGGGAGAGACACCGGGGAGCTGTTTTTT.

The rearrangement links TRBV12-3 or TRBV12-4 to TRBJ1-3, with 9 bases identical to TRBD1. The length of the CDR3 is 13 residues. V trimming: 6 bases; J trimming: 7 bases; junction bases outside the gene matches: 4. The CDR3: CASRGQGWNTIYF. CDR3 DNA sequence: TGTGCCAGCAGGGGACAGGGTTGGAACACCATATATTTT.

Here the CDR3 reads CASSIAGVSETQYF. In nucleotides, the CDR3 is TGTGCCAGCAGCATCGCAGGGGTTTCGGAGACCCAGTACTTC. This chain joins TRBV7-9 and TRBJ2-5, with a weak D call TRBD1 (6 bases). Germline V CDR1 and CDR2: SEHNR, FQNEAQ (reference sequence). V was shortened by 5 bases and J by 5 bases, with 15 bases between the two germline ends. The CDR3 runs to 14 residues.